This TCR beta chain is from a study of cytomegalovirus exposure and HLA in healthy donors. About the research overall: Earlier findings included roughly 100 million unique TCR beta sequences obtained from about 180 million T cells. General study findings and limits: Within a later analysis, the majority of CMV-associated TCR beta chains appeared HLA-restricted. Differences between HLA loci emerged in a later analysis of TCR association rates, with DRB1 most and HLA-C fewest. High specificity and sensitivity for cytomegalovirus status were reported for the classifier.

Germline V gene data show CDR1 as SSHAT and CDR2 as FNYEAQ (reference sequence). Trimming at V came to 4 bases and at J to 4 bases, leaving 8 bases not matched to a gene. This CDR3 spans 15 amino acids. As concerns this clone: Its antigen is unknown.

Primers included in the PCR were 60 Vbeta and 13 Jbeta primers. Repertoires were generated with immunoSEQ multiplex PCR, while TCRdb's copy carries only in-frame clones and drops some. The sample has about 170,000 clones, roughly three quarters seen once. The specimen was PBMCs. The chain is built from TRBV7-7 and TRBJ2-5, with TRBD2 matching 8 bases. This receptor was taken from a woman in her 50s in good health and CMV-seronegative. In nucleotides, the CDR3 is TGTGCCAGCAGCTCGAGGACTAGCTCCCGAGAGACCCAGTACTTC. This codes for CASSSRTSSRETQYF.